These T cell receptor beta chains were read from a single sample in a study of blood T cell repertoires in COVID-19. Method: immunoSEQ multiplex PCR; TCRdb's copy keeps in-frame clones and lacks some. The top ten clones hold under 3% of a sample with some 60,000 clones, about 91% of them seen once. The source material was peripheral blood. The receptor set was obtained from a man aged 55 to 70 with acute or convalescent COVID-19. Both conserved end residues are part of each CDR3. D genes are given only for firm matches. Clone size appears in some rows only: once, few, many, or a class for an expanded clone.

V	size	J	D	DNA	CDR3
TRBV5-5	.	TRBJ1-3	TRBD1	TGTGCCAGCAGCTGGGGAATGTCAGGGGGCTCTGGAAACACCATATATTTT	CASSWGMSGGSGNTIYF
TRBV20-1	.	TRBJ1-2	TRBD1	TGCAGTGCTAGTGGGACAGGTTACCCGGGGGACTATGGCTACACCTTC	CSASGTGYPGDYGYTF
TRBV28	.	TRBJ2-3	.	TGTGCCAGCAGTTTATTAGGCCGGGAGCGGTCAGATACGCAGTATTTT	CASSLLGRERSDTQYF
TRBV21-1	.	TRBJ2-2	.	TGTGCCAGCAGCAAAGCGGAGGGAGAGAACACCGGGGAGCTGTTTTTT	CASSKAEGENTGELFF
TRBV5-1	.	TRBJ1-4	.	TGCGCCAGCAGCCCCTTCAGTGATAATGAAAAACTGTTTTTT	CASSPFSDNEKLFF
TRBV6-5	.	TRBJ1-1	.	TGTGCCAGCAGCCGAGGGAACACTGAAGCTTTCTTT	CASSRGNTEAFF
TRBV5-6	few	TRBJ1-1	.	TGTGCCAGCAGCTTTGGGTCGCTGGCGGTTGAAGCTTTCTTT	CASSFGSLAVEAFF
TRBV6-5	.	TRBJ1-2	.	TGTGCCAGCAGTCCTTCGGGAGCTAACTATGGCTACACCTTC	CASSPSGANYGYTF
TRBV7-2	.	TRBJ2-1	TRBD2	TGTGCCAGCAGCTTCCCCAGCGGGAGGGCGAATGAGCAGTTCTTC	CASSFPSGRANEQFF
TRBV10-1	.	TRBJ2-7	TRBD2	TGCGCCAGCAGTGAGTCCAAGCGGGGCCACTACGAGCAGTACTTC	CASSESKRGHYEQYF
TRBV7-3	.	TRBJ2-5	.	TGTGCCAGCAGCTTAACAGGGGAAGAGACCCAGTACTTC	CASSLTGEETQYF
TRBV3-1/TRBV3-2	.	TRBJ2-2	TRBD2	TGTGCCAGCAGCCCCCGACTAGCGGGAGAGTACGGGGAGCTGTTTTTT	CASSPRLAGEYGELFF
TRBV3-1/TRBV3-2	.	TRBJ1-2	.	TGTGCCAGCAGCCGGCGCGAGGACTATGGCTACACCTTC	CASSRREDYGYTF
TRBV28	.	TRBJ1-2	.	TGTGCCAGCGGACAAGGGTTAACTAACTATGGCTACACCTTC	CASGQGLTNYGYTF
TRBV29-1	.	TRBJ1-3	.	TGCAGCGTTGTCACAGTCGGAAACACCATATATTTT	CSVVTVGNTIYF
TRBV21-1	.	TRBJ1-3	.	TGTGCCAGCAGCCTAGACAGATCCTCTGGAAACACCATATATTTT	CASSLDRSSGNTIYF
TRBV3-1/TRBV3-2	.	TRBJ1-1	TRBD1	TGTGCCAGCAGACCGAAAAGACAGGGGCCCTTGAACACTGAAGCTTTCTTT	CASRPKRQGPLNTEAFF
TRBV13	.	TRBJ2-7	.	TGTGCCAGCAGCTTATCCCGACTGGGCGGGGAGCAGTACTTC	CASSLSRLGGEQYF
TRBV27	.	TRBJ2-3	.	TGTGCCAGCAGGGATCAGCTACAGGGTGCCAAACCCACGCAGTATTTT	CASRDQLQGAKPTQYF
TRBV4-3	.	TRBJ2-1	TRBD1	TGCGCCAGCAGCCAAGAAACGGGGACAGGGGGCAATGAGCAGTTCTTC	CASSQETGTGGNEQFF
TRBV6-5	.	TRBJ2-7	TRBD1	TGTGCCAGCGACTACAGGGGAGCACCCGGGGAGCAGTACTTC	CASDYRGAPGEQYF
TRBV28	.	TRBJ2-6	TRBD1	TGTGCATCATCAGGGACAGGGAGGGTCGGGGCCAACGTCCTGACTTTC	CASSGTGRVGANVLTF
TRBV7-2	.	TRBJ2-2	.	TGTGCCAGCAGCGCAACCGGGACACCGAACACCGGGGAGCTGTTTTTT	CASSATGTPNTGELFF
TRBV6-5	.	TRBJ2-4	.	TGTGCCAGCAGTTCCCCTAGGGGGAAGGACATTCAGTACTTC	CASSSPRGKDIQYF
TRBV7-2	.	TRBJ2-1	TRBD1	TGTGCCAGCAGCTCAGGACAGGGGGCGGGTTTTGAGCAGTTCTTC	CASSSGQGAGFEQFF
TRBV19	.	TRBJ1-3	TRBD1	TGTGCCAGTAGTATCAATACAGGGGGCTTCTCTGGAAACACCATATATTTT	CASSINTGGFSGNTIYF
TRBV5-1	.	TRBJ2-2	TRBD2	TGCGCCAGCAGCTTGAAGCCTAGCGGGAGCGGGGCCGGGGAGCTGTTTTTT	CASSLKPSGSGAGELFF
TRBV5-5	.	TRBJ1-1	TRBD1	TGTGCCAGCAGCCCGACAGGGGGCCACACTGAAGCTTTCTTT	CASSPTGGHTEAFF
TRBV28	.	TRBJ2-4	.	TGTGCCAGCAGACGTTCAGGGGACCCAAACATTCAGTACTTC	CASRRSGDPNIQYF
TRBV12-3/TRBV12-4	.	TRBJ2-5	.	TGTGCCAGCAGCCTGTTACGGGAGACCCAGTACTTC	CASSLLRETQYF
TRBV25-1	.	TRBJ2-4	TRBD1	TGTGCCAGCAGTAGACAGGGTTCGGACATTCAGTACTTC	CASSRQGSDIQYF
TRBV18	.	TRBJ2-3	TRBD1	TGTGCCAGCTCACCGATTCCCCCATCAACAGGGGCCAGCACAGATACGCAGTATTTT	CASSPIPPSTGASTDTQYF
TRBV28	once	TRBJ2-3	TRBD2	TGTGCCAGCAGTTTATACGGGGGGTCTGGCGCAGATACGCAGTATTTT	CASSLYGGSGADTQYF
TRBV28	.	TRBJ1-2	.	TGTGCCAGCAGTTTAGACAGAAACTATGGCTACACCTTC	CASSLDRNYGYTF
TRBV5-6	.	TRBJ1-1	TRBD1	TGTGCCAGCAGCCCAGACGGCCTACAGGGGGCAATTGAAGCTTTCTTT	CASSPDGLQGAIEAFF
TRBV19	.	TRBJ1-1	.	TGTGCCAGTAGTATGAGGGATCCGATGAACACTGAAGCTTTCTTT	CASSMRDPMNTEAFF
TRBV18	.	TRBJ2-2	TRBD1	TGTGCCAGCTCACCCCGGACAGGCGCCACGAACACCGGGGAGCTGTTTTTT	CASSPRTGATNTGELFF
TRBV11-2	.	TRBJ2-1	.	TGTGCCAGCAGCTGGAGTAACCCCTCCTACAATGAGCAGTTCTTC	CASSWSNPSYNEQFF
TRBV28	.	TRBJ2-1	.	TGTGCCAGCAGTTTCAGAGGAAATGAGCAGTTCTTC	CASSFRGNEQFF
TRBV9	.	TRBJ2-3	TRBD1	TGTGCCAGCAGCGTAGGGACAGGCAAAACAGATACGCAGTATTTT	CASSVGTGKTDTQYF
TRBV5-1	once	TRBJ2-1	.	TGCGCCAGCAGCCTTACTATGACAGACCGCGGGGATGAGCAGTTCTTC	CASSLTMTDRGDEQFF
TRBV7-9	.	TRBJ1-5	.	TGTGCCAGCAGCTTAGGACAGACCAATCAGCCCCAGCATTTT	CASSLGQTNQPQHF
TRBV19	.	TRBJ2-7	.	TGTGCCAGTAGTTCCTCAATCGACAGGATCTCCTACGAGCAGTACTTC	CASSSSIDRISYEQYF
TRBV19	.	TRBJ1-2	.	TGTGCCAGTACCCTTGGGCAGAACCTTAACTATGGCTACACCTTC	CASTLGQNLNYGYTF
TRBV3-1/TRBV3-2	.	TRBJ1-1	.	TGTGCCAGCAGCCTCGGGAGTCTGAACACTGAAGCTTTCTTT	CASSLGSLNTEAFF
TRBV28	.	TRBJ1-5	.	TGTGCCAGCATTCGAGGGGGGGATAGCAATCAGCCCCAGCATTTT	CASIRGGDSNQPQHF
TRBV6-2/TRBV6-3	.	TRBJ2-1	TRBD2	TGTGCCAGCAGCCGTGCGACTAGCGGGAGAACGAATGAGCAGTTCTTC	CASSRATSGRTNEQFF
TRBV30	.	TRBJ1-4	TRBD1	TGTGCCTGGAGCCGGGACAGGGGGACAGAAAAACTGTTTTTT	CAWSRDRGTEKLFF